This T cell receptor (beta chain) comes out of a study of blood T cells in healthy people across ages (dated by TCRdb to between 2014 and 2017). For the wider study: In model experiments, template switching captured roughly one uniquely barcoded TCR beta cDNA molecule for every two T cells. Using deep sequencing normalized with unique cDNA molecular identifiers, the study measured how TCR beta repertoire diversity changes with age. The study analyzed two additional independent replicas of 1 million unique cDNA reads from the same blood draw for two donors, one aged 18 to 29 and one aged 80 or older. The donors were split into four age groups: young (average 16 years), middle-aged (about 40), aged (62) and long-lived (roughly 77). The paper's findings and limits, for the study overall: Bulk unsorted PBMC profiling prevented conclusive comparison of naive and antigen-experienced compartments. The percentage of naive T cells measured by flow cytometry correlated strongly with observed TCR beta diversity. As age increased, observed TCR beta diversity per million T cells dropped in a roughly linear way, and a significant reduction was already evident by age about 36. Compared with the aged group, the long-lived group had more naive CD4+ T cells, fewer expanded clones and increased TCR diversity, a pattern suggesting age selection. Estimates of total diversity based on one million sequenced T cells were considered lower bounds and underestimates. Because the CMV infection status of the donors was unknown, age-related changes in expanded clonotypes may potentially have been confounded.

Trimming removed 6 bases from V and 4 bases from J; the gene matches leave 11 bases unexplained. From a lookup of the germline V gene (reference sequence), CDR1 and CDR2 are MNHEY and SMNVEV. From the cysteine through the phenylalanine, the CDR3 covers 15 amino acids. Only the CDR3 DNA stays, 45 bases, in frame from base 1. Note on this clonotype: Its cognate antigen has yet to be identified. No base qualities exist here, and no much larger clone lies one base off it.

Receptor amplification or capture employed 5' RACE. Sequencing was performed on an Illumina HiSeq 2500. A second roughly 6 to 12 cycle PCR used a sample-barcoded 5' primer and a J-beta primer mix. Each TCR beta cDNA molecule received a unique molecular identifier from a template-switch 5' adaptor carrying 12 random nucleotides. At least 3 million CDR3-containing paired-end reads were obtained from each sample. All of the RNA was converted into first-strand cDNA using the Mint cDNA synthesis kit, with a TRBC-specific oligonucleotide serving as the primer. After uracil-DNA glycosylase treatment, a first 18-cycle PCR used universal primers M1SS and BC2_uni_R on all cDNA. As for the original processing: Each sample was normalized by randomly selecting 1 million high-quality reads, each carrying a distinct molecular identifier. Instead of being binned into consensus sequences, reads that shared molecular identifiers were thrown out. MiTCR, set to a Q25 quality threshold and the strictest error-elimination algorithm, was used for CDR3 identification, clonotype clustering and error correction. A nonparametric unseen species model using Euler transformation provided a lower-bound estimate of total TCR beta diversity. TCRdb reworked the public reads: Q25 trimming with fastp, MiXCR clone assembly, productive beta chains retained. When rows share a CDR3 protein, they turn into one entry using the most common DNA and genes. The V and J calls reflect TCRdb's pipeline rather than the authors' work. Across this sample there are nearly 800,000 distinct CDR3 sequences, with roughly 25% seen only once. The ten largest clones represent 3.7% of the sample.

The approximately 39 donors, aged about 6 to 95 years, were systemically healthy Caucasian individuals from Russia. Each donor gave ten milliliters of peripheral blood, drawn into EDTA-treated Vacutainer tubes. Ficoll-Paque density-gradient centrifugation was used to isolate PBMCs, with at least 7 million per sample. Trizol reagent was used to extract total RNA from PBMCs, with at least 5 micrograms per sample. Naive CD45RAhigh/CD27high T cell percentages were measured by flow cytometry on a PBMC aliquot from every donor. These data were also filed under a second study, of T cells of mothers and their children. The second publication reports: The donors were nine systemically healthy Caucasian individuals, made up of three mothers and their six children. cDNA synthesis used all of the extracted RNA, with approximately 1.6 ug of RNA in each 15 ul reaction. In the second PCR, sample barcodes and 2-4 random nucleotides were introduced via the M1S primer. More than 9 million TCR beta CDR3 reads were obtained from each mother, and roughly 3.1 million reads were obtained from each child. Thymic selection similarly shapes TCR recombination output in related and unrelated pairs, with minor effect from inherited differences. Normalized repertoire overlap was always found to be slightly, but never significantly, higher in related mother-child pairs than in unrelated mother-child pairs. With a sensitivity of about 100 clones per million clonotypes, no persistent microchimeric T cell clones were detected. In the study, deep NGS was used to compare the TCR beta repertoires of mothers and children, and features distinguishing related mother-child pairs from unrelated individuals were sought. On average, the children were about 10 +/- 4 years old, while the mothers were around 40 +/- 4 years old. After adapters were ligated using NEBNext reagents, the libraries underwent 100+100 nt paired-end sequencing on an Illumina HiSeq 2000. To prevent cross-contamination, the mother and child libraries were prepared one month apart and sequenced in separate runs. For each donor, between about 500,000 and 2,100,000 distinct TCR beta clonotypes were identified. Naive TCR beta clonotypes were estimated from low-frequency clonotypes matched to each donor's FACS-determined naive share, without sorting.

The receptor was isolated from a boy younger than 18 in good health. The chain employs TRBV27 and TRBJ2-7; TRBD2 matches 8 bases in the middle. Sequencing was performed on blood. The nucleotide sequence reads TGTGCCAGCAGCAGAAGACTAGCGCTATTATACGAGCAGTACTTC. Its translation is CASSRRLALLYEQYF.